Below, 27 T cell receptor beta chains from the same sample are listed, as sequenced in a study of shared clonotypes between healthy human individuals. The table came from immunoSEQ multiplex PCR; TCRdb's copy has only in-frame clones and leaves some out. The sample holds approximately 2.5 million clones; under 95% are singletons and the top ten take roughly 0.39%. The sequenced sample consisted of naive CD4+ T cells from PBMCs. Subset defined: CD45RA+ positively selected. All receptors derive from a young man in good health. Some clones in this sample may be carry-over from other donors' samples.

The chain joins TRBV9 to TRBJ2-6, with 9 bases that match TRBD1. Looked up from germline, CDR1 is SGDLS and CDR2 is YYNGEE. The trim removed 0 bases at V and 0 bases at J, leaving 7 bases unmatched. CDR3 length: 19 amino acids. The CDR3 nucleotides are TGTGCCAGCAGCGTAGTTCACGACAGGGGGATCTCTGGGGCCAACGTCCTGACTTTC. Translated, it gives CASSVVHDRGISGANVLTF. Supplemented by reference TRBV9 and TRBJ2-6, the full variable domain reads DSGVTQTPKHLITATGQRVTLRCSPRSGDLSVYWYQQSLDQGLQFLIQYYNGEERAKGNILERFSAQQFPDLHSELNLSSLELGDSALYFCASSVVHDRGISGANVLTFGAGSRLTVL.

Regarding this clone: This sample includes further DNA sequences coding for the same CDR3. The rearrangement joins TRBV5-4 to TRBJ2-7; D not resolved. V dropped 1 base and J dropped 6 bases, with 8 bases sitting between them. The germline gives CDR1 SGHNT, CDR2 YYREEE (reference sequence). The CDR3 covers 12 residues. CDR3 sequence: CASSLPGTEQYF. The CDR3 DNA sequence: TGTGCCAGCAGCTTGCCTGGAACCGAGCAGTACTTC.

The chain recombines TRBV19 with TRBJ2-5; 13 positions match TRBD2. After removal of 8 bases from V and 1 base from J, the junction contained 10 bases not matched to a gene. The CDR3 totals 17 residues. Germline CDR1 LNHDA, CDR2 SQIVND (reference sequence). This chain's CDR3 is CASSLLAGGLAQETQYF. CDR3 nucleotide sequence: TGTGCCAGTTCCTTACTAGCGGGAGGGCTTGCCCAAGAGACCCAGTACTTC.

This clone has just one count. The chain joins TRBV7-2 to TRBJ1-5; 7 nucleotides align to TRBD1. V trimming: 5 bases; J trimming: 7 bases; junction bases outside the gene matches: 5. Germline lookup yields CDR1 SGHTA and CDR2 FQGNSA. The CDR3 has 13 amino acids. CDR3 loop: CASSPDRIQPQHF. The CDR3 bases are TGTGCCAGCAGCCCGGACAGGATACAGCCCCAGCATTTT.

V usage is TRBV5-1 and J usage is TRBJ2-1; TRBD1 agrees at 7 bases. With V trimmed by 3 bases and J by 4 bases, 7 bases remained unmatched. The CDR3 runs 15 residues. In germline, CDR1 is SGHRS, CDR2 YFSETQ. As DNA, the CDR3 is TGCGCCAGCAGCTCCAGACAGGGACCATACAATGAGCAGTTCTTC. Its protein product is CASSSRQGPYNEQFF.

This rearrangement joins TRBV2 to TRBJ2-1; 7 bases agree with TRBD1. Looked up from germline, CDR1 is SNHLY and CDR2 is FYNNEI. The J segment lost 11 bases and the V segment lost 7 bases, leaving 11 bases of the junction unmatched. The CDR3 is 13 amino acids. The CDR3 DNA is TGTGCCAGCATCCTCCCCGGACAGGAGAAGCAGTTCTTC. This sequence encodes CASILPGQEKQFF.

V is TRBV10-1 and J is TRBJ2-3; 8 bases align to TRBD1. Germline V gives CDR1 WNHNN, CDR2 SYGVQD (reference sequence). This CDR3 is built from 13 residues. V was pared by 9 bases and J by 3 bases, with 5 bases of the junction left unmatched. In DNA, the CDR3 is TGCGCCAGACCGGGACAGGCGACAGATACGCAGTATTTT. It yields the protein CARPGQATDTQYF.

The chain carries TRBV6-1 and TRBJ1-2; D uncertain. V was clipped by 5 bases and J by 2 bases, with 6 bases between them. In germline, CDR1 is MNHNS, CDR2 SASEGT. The CDR3 is made up of 12 amino acids. Here the CDR3 DNA reads TGTGCCAGCAGTAGGATAAACTATGGCTACACCTTC. Protein: CASSRINYGYTF.

The chain joins TRBV5-1 to TRBJ2-3; TRBD1 is a possible D gene (5 bases). CDR1 and CDR2 (germline): SGHRS, YFSETQ. The CDR3 totals 14 residues. With 2 bases removed from V and 2 bases from J, the gap between germline ends came to 9 bases. The CDR3 protein is CASSFGHNTDTQYF. The CDR3 DNA follows: TGCGCCAGCAGCTTCGGACACAACACAGATACGCAGTATTTT.

The chain uses TRBV27 and TRBJ1-4, with 9 nucleotides matching TRBD1. The J segment lost 6 bases and the V segment lost 6 bases, leaving 5 bases of the junction unmatched. The CDR3 covers 14 residues. Germline lookup yields CDR1 MNHEY and CDR2 SMNVEV (reference sequence). CDR3 protein: CASRGTGTYEKLFF. The CDR3 DNA sequence: TGTGCCAGCAGGGGGACAGGGACGTATGAAAAACTGTTTTTT.

The J gene is TRBJ1-4, the V gene TRBV19; D possibly corresponds to TRBD1 (6 bases). The CDR3 length is 14 residues. Germline CDR1 LNHDA, CDR2 SQIVND (reference sequence). V was shortened by 5 bases and J by 7 bases, with 14 bases between the two germline ends. CDR3 nucleotides: TGTGCCAGTAGTGAGGGGGGGAATCGTGAAAAACTGTTTTTT. It translates to CASSEGGNREKLFF. The variable domain in full, with the rest retrieved from reference TRBV19 and TRBJ1-4, is DGGITQSPKYLFRKEGQNVTLSCEQNLNHDAMYWYRQDPGQGLRLIYYSQIVNDFQKGDIAEGYSVSREKKESFPLTVTSAQKNPTAFYLCASSEGGNREKLFFGSGTQLSVL.

The chain employs TRBV7-9 and TRBJ2-7, with D possibly TRBD1 on 6 matching bases. The CDR3 is made up of 14 amino acids. Germline V lookup: CDR1 SEHNR, CDR2 FQNEAQ (reference sequence). The V and J ends lost 5 bases and 9 bases respectively, with 20 bases between them. The CDR3 DNA is TGTGCCAGCAGCCCAGAGAGGACAGCCTTCGCGCAGTACTTC. It translates to CASSPERTAFAQYF.

V gene TRBV6-5 combines with J gene TRBJ1-5; D ambiguous. Trimming shortened V by 5 bases and J by 11 bases, and 19 bases separated the two germline ends. The CDR3 consists of 14 residues. Germline lookup yields CDR1 MNHEY and CDR2 SVGAGI. The CDR3 protein is CASSPRHPDSAQHF. The DNA of the CDR3 is TGTGCCAGCAGTCCCCGACACCCGGATTCAGCCCAGCATTTT.

V and J are TRBV7-2 and TRBJ2-2; D perhaps matches TRBD2 (5 bases). CDR3 size: 16 residues. The V gene lost 2 bases and the J gene lost 4 bases, with 14 bases spanning the gap. The germline V gene has CDR1 SGHTA and CDR2 FQGNSA. CDR3 sequence (DNA): TGTGCCAGCAGCTTAAGAGTGGGCAGCGGCACCGGGGAGCTGTTTTTT. Translating gives CASSLRVGSGTGELFF. The entire variable domain, with the rest obtained from reference TRBV7-2 and TRBJ2-2, is as follows: GAGVSQSPSNKVTEKGKDVELRCDPISGHTALYWYRQSLGQGLEFLIYFQGNSAPDKSGLPSDRFSAERTGGSVSTLTIQRTQQEDSAVYLCASSLRVGSGTGELFFGEGSRLTVL.

CDR3 region: CASSSTQTGAETQYF. CDR3 sequence (DNA): TGTGCCAGCAGCTCCACACAGACAGGGGCAGAGACCCAGTACTTC. V is TRBV5-4 and J is TRBJ2-5; 8 bases map to TRBD1. This CDR3 is built from 15 residues. V trimming: 3 bases; J trimming: 4 bases; junction bases outside the gene matches: 8. Germline V gives CDR1 SGHNT, CDR2 YYREEE (reference sequence).

The chain combines TRBV6-5 with TRBJ1-2, with 9 positions matching TRBD1. J gave up 6 bases and V 6 bases, and 5 bases lay outside the gene matches. The germline V gene encodes CDR1 MNHEY and CDR2 SVGAGI. The CDR3 runs 13 residues. CDR3 bases: TGTGCCAGCAGAGGACAGGGGTCGAATGGCTACACCTTC. Translating gives CASRGQGSNGYTF.

The chain has TRBV7-2 and TRBJ2-1, with D possibly being TRBD2 (6 bases). Trimming pared 1 base from V and 0 bases from J, leaving 10 bases between. The CDR3 has 16 amino acids. In germline, CDR1 is SGHTA, CDR2 FQGNSA. CDR3 in amino acids: CASSLGGGFSYNEQFF. The CDR3 region has the DNA TGTGCCAGCAGCTTAGGTGGGGGGTTCTCCTACAATGAGCAGTTCTTC.

The CDR3 DNA is TGTGCCAGTAGCCCTCAAGGGACCTATATTGCTAGGGCTTTCTTT. This gives the protein CASSPQGTYIARAFF. The V and J genes are TRBV19 and TRBJ1-1; perhaps TRBD1 as D (5 bases). Per the germline V gene, CDR1 is LNHDA and CDR2 is SQIVND (reference sequence). The CDR3 has 15 residues. Trimming shortened V by 6 bases and J by 11 bases, and 25 bases separated the two germline ends.

The genes are TRBV11-3 and TRBJ1-1; D call uncertain. Deletions cut 0 bases from V and 0 bases from J, with 2 bases between. This CDR3 region has 13 residues. Germline values: CDR1 SGHNT, CDR2 YENEEA. The CDR3 coding sequence is TGTGCCAGCAGCTTAGAATTGAACACTGAAGCTTTCTTT. Translating it yields CASSLELNTEAFF. Full variable domain (missing parts from reference TRBV11-3 and TRBJ1-1): EAGVVQSPRYKIIEKKQPVAFWCNPISGHNTLYWYLQNLGQGPELLIRYENEEAVDDSQLPKDRFSAERLKGVDSTLKIQPAELGDSAVYLCASSLELNTEAFFGQGTRLTVV.

The chain couples TRBV2 to TRBJ2-1; D not resolved. CDR1 is SNHLY, CDR2 FYNNEI, per germline. Trimming cost V 6 bases and J 6 bases, with 18 bases left between them. The CDR3 is made up of 15 amino acids. In DNA form, the CDR3 reads TGTGCCAGCAGAAGGATGGATCTAGTTAGCAATGAGCAGTTCTTC. It is translated as CASRRMDLVSNEQFF.

This chain links TRBV19 with TRBJ2-5, with a tentative D call TRBD2 (5 bases). The CDR3 loop spans 13 amino acids. V lost 5 bases, J lost 5 bases, and 12 bases lay in between. Per germline, CDR1 LNHDA and CDR2 SQIVND (reference sequence). The CDR3 nucleotides are TGTGCCAGTAGTTCCGGACTGGGGGAGACCCAGTACTTC. This sequence encodes CASSSGLGETQYF.

V and J are TRBV18 and TRBJ2-7, with TRBD2 matching over 8 bases. The CDR3 is 15 amino acids. CDR1 and CDR2 from the germline V gene are KGHSH and LQKENI. With V trimmed by 5 bases and J by 4 bases, 10 bases remained unmatched. CDR3 DNA sequence: TGTGCCAGCTCAATCCCGGGACGGGAGGGGTACGAGCAGTACTTC. This codes for CASSIPGREGYEQYF.

The chain recombines TRBV5-1 with TRBJ1-3, with 10 bases fitting TRBD1. CDR3 length: 16 residues. CDR1 is SGHRS, CDR2 YFSETQ, per germline. After removal of 3 bases from V and 1 base from J, the junction contained 4 bases not matched to a gene. CDR3 sequence: CASSSTGGVSGNTIYF. The CDR3 DNA sequence: TGCGCCAGCAGCTCGACAGGGGGCGTATCTGGAAACACCATATATTTT.

V gene TRBV5-1 combines with J gene TRBJ1-2, with D maybe TRBD1 (5 bases). Trimming removed 0 bases from V and 0 bases from J, with 9 bases in between. Looked up from germline, CDR1 is SGHRS and CDR2 is YFSETQ. The CDR3 totals 15 residues. CDR3 sequence: CASSLAGAANYGYTF. CDR3 nucleotide sequence: TGCGCCAGCAGCTTGGCCGGGGCCGCTAACTATGGCTACACCTTC.

The V call is TRBV5-5, the J call TRBJ1-4; 7 nucleotides align to TRBD1. J was trimmed by 7 bases and V by 2 bases; bases with no gene match: 14. This CDR3 region has 17 residues. The germline gives CDR1 SGHKS, CDR2 YYEKEE (reference sequence). The CDR3 coding sequence is TGTGCCAGCAGCTTCCAGGGGGAAAGGGGTCTCGGTGAAAAACTGTTTTTT. Amino acids: CASSFQGERGLGEKLFF.

A note on this clone: A junction boundary mismatches the germline segment, possibly from a read error. The CDR3 here is CSAEETGRTLFMNTEAFF. CDR3 sequence (DNA): TGCAGCGCTGAAGAAACAGGGCGGACCCTATTCATGAACACTGAAGCTTTCTTT. The chain employs TRBV29-1 and TRBJ1-1, with D possibly being TRBD1 (6 bases). This CDR3 spans 18 amino acids. The germline CDR1 and CDR2 sequences are SQVTM and ANQGSEA. The full variable domain, with the rest looked up from reference TRBV29-1 and TRBJ1-1, is SAVISQKPSRDICQRGTSLTIQCQVDSQVTMMFWYRQQPGQSLTLIATANQGSEATYESGFVIDKFPISRPNLTFSTLTVSNMSPEDSSIYLCSAEETGRTLFMNTEAFFGQGTRLTVV.

On this clone: Other DNA sequences from this sample encode an identical CDR3 as well. The V gene is TRBV4-3, the J gene TRBJ2-1, with D maybe TRBD1 (6 bases). The germline gives CDR1 LGHNA, CDR2 YSLEER. This CDR3 is 13 amino acids long. The V end lost 0 bases, the J end lost 9 bases, and 9 bases lay between the germline ends. The CDR3 DNA follows: TGCGCCAGCAGCCAAGACAGGGGACGTGAGCAGTTCTTC. Translation gives CASSQDRGREQFF.